The rows below give T cell receptor beta chains drawn from one sample of a study of OX40 agonist ivuxolimab in advanced cancers. Generated by immunoSEQ multiplex PCR, the TCRdb table keeps only in-frame clones and is missing some. The sample has under 50,000 clones; about 80% are singletons. The specimen was CD4+ or CD8+ T cells sorted from blood, collected in a trial of the OX40 agonist ivuxolimab. All receptors derive from an adult with an advanced solid tumor such as melanoma, head and neck, liver or kidney cancer. Each CDR3 is given with its conserved first and last residue. The order of the fields is D gene, clone size, V gene, J gene, CDR3 length, CDR3 protein, CDR3 DNA. A D gene is named only where the DNA matches it firmly. For some rows the clone size is stated as once, few or many, or as a class when expanded; others skip it.

>NA|NA|TRBV4-1|TRBJ2-5|13
CASRATNQETQYF
TGCGCCAGCAGGGCGACAAACCAAGAGACCCAGTACTTC
>TRBD1|NA|TRBV4-1|TRBJ2-5|14
CASSPGTGVETQYF
TGCGCCAGCAGCCCCGGGACAGGGGTTGAGACCCAGTACTTC
>NA|NA|TRBV15|TRBJ1-1|14
CATSRDRQNTEAFF
TGTGCCACCAGCAGAGATCGACAGAACACTGAAGCTTTCTTT
>TRBD2|NA|TRBV4-1|TRBJ2-3|19
CASSQDRGLDGERADTQYF
TGCGCCAGCAGCCAAGATCGGGGACTAGACGGCGAACGGGCAGATACGCAGTATTTT
>NA|few|TRBV5-1|TRBJ1-1|13
CASSLEQNTEAFF
TGCGCCAGCAGCTTGGAACAAAACACTGAAGCTTTCTTT
>NA|NA|TRBV30|TRBJ1-6|11
CAWSKVSPLHF
TGTGCCTGGAGTAAAGTATCACCCCTCCACTTT
>NA|NA|TRBV9|TRBJ2-1|14
CASTRSGGTSEQFF
TGTGCCAGCACCAGAAGTGGCGGGACGTCCGAGCAGTTCTTC
>NA|NA|TRBV7-6|TRBJ1-4|17
CASSLGQGTATNEKLFF
TGTGCCAGCAGCTTAGGGCAGGGCACGGCAACTAATGAAAAACTGTTTTTT
>TRBD1|once|TRBV7-3|TRBJ1-2|19
CASSLTFRQGLYHNYGYTF
TGTGCCAGCAGCTTAACCTTTCGACAGGGGCTCTACCATAACTATGGCTACACCTTC
>TRBD1|NA|TRBV30|TRBJ1-5|14
CAWKTGTGSQPQHF
TGTGCCTGGAAGACCGGGACAGGGAGTCAGCCCCAGCATTTT
>NA|NA|TRBV4-2|TRBJ2-3|19
CASSQDWSRARPYTDTQYF
TGTGCCAGCAGCCAAGATTGGTCTCGGGCTCGACCCTACACAGATACGCAGTATTTT
>NA|NA|TRBV7-3|TRBJ2-3|15
CASSLLGWGTDTQYF
TGTGCCAGCAGCTTACTGGGGTGGGGCACAGATACGCAGTATTTT
>NA|NA|TRBV7-3|TRBJ1-1|14
CASSPSPGGTEAFF
TGTGCCAGCAGCCCTAGTCCTGGTGGCACTGAAGCTTTCTTT
>TRBD1|NA|TRBV10-3|TRBJ2-3|16
CAISERTGRGADTQYF
TGTGCCATCAGTGAACGGACAGGTCGGGGAGCAGATACGCAGTATTTT
>NA|NA|TRBV5-6|TRBJ2-3|15
CASSADGGSTDTQYF
TGTGCCAGCAGCGCCGACGGGGGTAGCACAGATACGCAGTATTTT
>NA|NA|TRBV7-9|TRBJ1-1|16
CASSSRRQVMNTEAFF
TGTGCCAGCAGCTCGCGGCGACAGGTCATGAACACTGAAGCTTTCTTT
>NA|NA|TRBV6-1|TRBJ1-6|12
CASNLGMTPLHF
TGTGCCAGCAACTTAGGGATGACACCCCTCCACTTT
>NA|NA|TRBV11-1|TRBJ1-1|11
CASSSNTEAFF
TGTGCCAGCAGCTCGAACACTGAAGCTTTCTTT
>NA|few|TRBV7-9|TRBJ1-2|11
CASSLQGGYTF
TGTGCCAGCAGCTTACAGGGAGGCTACACCTTC
>TRBD2|few|TRBV7-2|TRBJ2-1|16
CASSLRAGLAGTEQFF
TGTGCCAGCAGCTTACGGGCGGGACTAGCGGGAACTGAGCAGTTCTTC
>NA|NA|TRBV11-1|TRBJ1-6|15
CASSSQSSYNSPLHF
TGTGCCAGCAGTAGCCAGAGCTCCTATAATTCACCCCTCCACTTT
>NA|NA|TRBV6-6|TRBJ1-1|13
CASSPGTNTEAFF
TGTGCCAGCAGCCCCGGAACAAACACTGAAGCTTTCTTT
>NA|NA|TRBV6-1|TRBJ2-3|12
CASIGSTDTQYF
TGTGCCAGCATCGGCAGCACAGATACGCAGTATTTT
>NA|NA|TRBV7-7|TRBJ2-5|13
CASSLGQGWAQYF
TGTGCCAGCAGCTTAGGTCAAGGATGGGCCCAGTACTTC
>TRBD1|NA|TRBV9|TRBJ2-2|16
CASSVQQGANTGELFF
TGTGCCAGCAGCGTCCAGCAGGGGGCGAACACCGGGGAGCTGTTTTTT
>TRBD1|NA|TRBV9|TRBJ2-3|15
CASSPRTGSTDTQYF
TGTGCCAGCAGCCCGCGGACAGGGTCCACAGATACGCAGTATTTT
>NA|NA|TRBV11-1|TRBJ2-7|16
CASSPIDGGAMGEQYF
TGTGCCAGCAGCCCCATTGATGGGGGGGCAATGGGGGAGCAGTACTTC
>TRBD2|NA|TRBV10-2|TRBJ2-5|21
CASSVSYHSAGGSGTQETQYF
TGCGCCAGCAGTGTATCCTACCATTCGGCGGGGGGGTCCGGCACGCAAGAGACCCAGTACTTC
>NA|NA|TRBV10-3|TRBJ2-1|14
CAITSTGSYNEQFF
TGTGCCATCACGAGTACTGGCTCCTACAATGAGCAGTTCTTC
>NA|NA|TRBV29-1|TRBJ1-1|15
CSVEYTPSWNTEAFF
TGCAGCGTTGAATACACACCCTCCTGGAACACTGAAGCTTTCTTT
>NA|NA|TRBV7-8|TRBJ2-7|14
CASSLAYRSDEQYF
TGTGCCAGCAGCTTAGCGTATCGGAGTGACGAGCAGTACTTC
>NA|NA|TRBV6-1|TRBJ1-1|17
CASSEVPLPPLSTEAFF
TGTGCCAGCAGTGAAGTACCCCTCCCCCCCTTGTCAACTGAAGCTTTCTTT
>NA|NA|TRBV5-4|TRBJ2-7|14
CASSLHQRLYEQYF
TGTGCCAGCAGCTTGCACCAAAGGCTCTACGAGCAGTACTTC
>NA|once|TRBV7-9|TRBJ1-6|16
CASSRWPGRGGSPLHF
TGTGCCAGCAGCAGATGGCCAGGGCGCGGAGGTTCACCCCTCCACTTT
>NA|NA|TRBV11-2|TRBJ2-7|18
CASSLDGAWPDDLYEQYF
TGTGCCAGCAGCTTAGATGGCGCATGGCCCGACGATCTGTACGAGCAGTACTTC
>TRBD1|NA|TRBV19|TRBJ1-5|17
CASRAPGGEFGNQPQHF
TGTGCCAGTAGGGCCCCAGGGGGCGAGTTTGGCAATCAGCCCCAGCATTTT
>NA|NA|TRBV28|TRBJ1-5|13
CASIPAPYQPQHF
TGTGCCAGCATTCCGGCCCCGTATCAGCCCCAGCATTTT
>NA|NA|TRBV9|TRBJ1-6|15
CASSPQGQFHSPLHF
TGTGCCAGCAGCCCCCAAGGGCAGTTCCATTCACCCCTCCACTTT
>NA|NA|TRBV2|TRBJ2-3|14
CASGGTVGADTQYF
TGTGCCAGTGGGGGGACAGTCGGGGCAGATACGCAGTATTTT
>TRBD2|few|TRBV5-6|TRBJ2-1|18
CASSLGLAGGWSYNEQFF
TGTGCCAGCAGCTTGGGGCTAGCGGGAGGTTGGTCCTACAATGAGCAGTTCTTC
>TRBD1|NA|TRBV6-6|TRBJ1-5|15
CASSGQGAGNQPQHF
TGTGCCAGCAGTGGACAGGGGGCCGGCAATCAGCCCCAGCATTTT
>TRBD2|NA|TRBV2|TRBJ2-2|16
CARDNSGSRSAGELFF
TGTGCCAGGGATAACAGCGGGAGTAGGAGCGCCGGGGAGCTGTTTTTT
>TRBD2|NA|TRBV4-1|TRBJ2-3|17
CASSQATSGGAGDTQYF
TGCGCCAGCAGCCAGGCTACTAGCGGGGGGGCGGGAGATACGCAGTATTTT
>TRBD1|NA|TRBV11-1|TRBJ2-7|16
CASSLATPGQGAKQYF
TGTGCCAGCAGCTTAGCAACCCCGGGACAGGGTGCGAAGCAGTACTTC
>TRBD1|once|TRBV29-1|TRBJ2-1|13
CSAGQGEVNEQFF
TGCAGCGCCGGACAGGGGGAGGTCAATGAGCAGTTCTTC
>TRBD1|once|TRBV2|TRBJ2-7|13
CASSWLRGYEQYF
TGTGCCAGCAGTTGGCTCAGGGGGTACGAGCAGTACTTC
>TRBD2|NA|TRBV9|TRBJ2-1|15
CASSVWSGGENEQFF
TGTGCCAGCAGCGTATGGTCGGGGGGAGAGAATGAGCAGTTCTTC
>NA|NA|TRBV28|TRBJ2-7|14
CASSFGPAGVEQYF
TGTGCCAGCAGTTTTGGACCGGCAGGAGTCGAGCAGTACTTC
>TRBD2|NA|TRBV18|TRBJ2-7|17
CASSPPGTSGGYYEQYF
TGTGCCAGCTCACCCCCGGGGACTAGCGGGGGGTACTACGAGCAGTACTTC
>NA|NA|TRBV7-2|TRBJ2-7|12
CASSLAQGEQYF
TGTGCCAGCAGCTTAGCCCAGGGAGAGCAGTACTTC
>NA|NA|TRBV6-1|TRBJ2-3|15
CASGRAGTSTDTQYF
TGTGCCAGCGGTAGGGCGGGAACTAGCACAGATACGCAGTATTTT
>NA|few|TRBV5-1|TRBJ2-3|12
CASSLTTDTQYF
TGCGCCAGCAGCTTGACTACAGATACGCAGTATTTT
>NA|few|TRBV10-1|TRBJ2-3|14
CASSGGLSTDTQYF
TGCGCCAGCAGTGGGGGGCTTAGCACAGATACGCAGTATTTT
>NA|NA|TRBV20-1|TRBJ2-1|11
CSAREYNEQFF
TGCAGTGCTAGAGAATACAATGAGCAGTTCTTC
>NA|NA|TRBV7-9|TRBJ1-4|12
CASSLVYEKLFF
TGTGCCAGCAGCTTAGTATATGAAAAACTGTTTTTT
>NA|NA|TRBV4-1|TRBJ1-3|16
CASSQSFRRSGNTIYF
TGCGCCAGCAGCCAAAGCTTTCGCCGCTCTGGAAACACCATATATTTT
>NA|NA|TRBV18|TRBJ2-3|12
CASSLSADTQYF
TGTGCCAGCTCTCTGAGCGCGGATACGCAGTATTTT
>NA|NA|TRBV11-2|TRBJ2-1|13
CASSAGTQNEQFF
TGTGCCAGCAGCGCCGGGACTCAGAATGAGCAGTTCTTC
>NA|NA|TRBV30|TRBJ1-4|13
CAWSVGGVEKLFF
TGTGCCTGGAGTGTGGGAGGGGTTGAAAAACTGTTTTTT